These 19 T cell receptor beta chains originate from one sample sequenced in a study of cytomegalovirus exposure and HLA in healthy donors. Amplification used 60 Vbeta primers and 13 Jbeta primers. Measured with immunoSEQ multiplex PCR; TCRdb has only the in-frame clones, and not every one. The top ten hold roughly 3% of the sample, which has around 190,000 clones, 65% to 85% seen once. The source material was PBMCs. The receptors were gathered from a young woman in good health and CMV-seronegative.

Worth noting for this clone: The junction differs from germline at one of its ends, possibly a read error. CDR3 DNA sequence: TGTGCCAGCAGCCTTATGCGAGGGCGGGAAGGCTACCCCTTC. Translated, it gives CASSLMRGREGYPF. The J gene is TRBJ1-2, the V gene TRBV6-5; no clear D. This CDR3 comprises 14 residues. Germline V gives CDR1 MNHEY, CDR2 SVGAGI.

The rearrangement links TRBV28 to TRBJ2-1; 10 bases are a match to TRBD1. Trimming cost V 5 bases and J 8 bases; bases outside gene matches: 6. CDR1 MDHEN and CDR2 SYDVKM come from the germline V gene. This CDR3 has 14 residues. The CDR3 nucleotides read TGTGCCAGCAGTGGACAGGGGGATTGGGATGAGCAGTTCTTC. Translation: CASSGQGDWDEQFF.

The chain uses TRBV4-2 and TRBJ2-7; 9 bases are shared with TRBD2. CDR3 length equals 16 residues. V shed 0 bases, J shed 3 bases, and the junction held 6 bases outside the gene matches. In germline, CDR1 is LGHNA, CDR2 YNFKEQ. The CDR3 DNA reads TGTGCCAGCAGCCAAGATGCCGGACTAGCGTTCTACGAGCAGTACTTC. Translated: CASSQDAGLAFYEQYF.

The gene calls are TRBV18 and TRBJ1-1, with D perhaps matching TRBD1 (5 bases). The CDR3 sequence is 14 residues long. V lost 3 bases, J lost 4 bases, and 12 bases lay in between. Germline V gene data show CDR1 as KGHSH and CDR2 as LQKENI. The CDR3 protein is CASSPQRGGTEAFF. In nucleotides, the CDR3 is TGTGCCAGCTCACCTCAACGCGGGGGCACTGAAGCTTTCTTT.

In this sample, this clone turned up once. This chain connects TRBV5-1 to TRBJ2-7; D not resolved. Germline V CDR1 and CDR2: SGHRS, YFSETQ. V was pared by 0 bases and J by 2 bases, with 9 bases between. This CDR3 has 14 residues. For the CDR3, the DNA is TGCGCCAGCAGCTTGGCCCCAGGTACCTACGAGCAGTACTTC. Residues: CASSLAPGTYEQYF.

V is TRBV10-3 and J is TRBJ2-7, with 7 bases lining up with TRBD2. V shed 5 bases and J 2 bases; nucleotides not matched to a gene: 9. CDR1 ENHRY and CDR2 SYGVKD come from the germline V gene. The CDR3 has 15 amino acids. CDR3 region: CAISQLLAITYEQYF. CDR3 bases: TGTGCCATCAGTCAGTTACTAGCGATCACCTACGAGCAGTACTTC.

In regard to this clone: The sample has other DNA sequences that encode this CDR3 too. Written as DNA, the CDR3 is TGCGCCAGCAGCGGGACAGGGCTTAGGTCCTACGAGCAGTACTTC. Translation gives CASSGTGLRSYEQYF. The genes are TRBV5-1 and TRBJ2-7, with 9 bases fitting TRBD1. Germline values: CDR1 SGHRS, CDR2 YFSETQ. V lost 4 bases to trimming and J lost 1 base; unmatched junction nucleotides: 6. The CDR3 extends over 15 amino acids.

The chain employs TRBV18 and TRBJ1-4; D perhaps matches TRBD1 (5 bases). V lost 6 bases to trimming and J lost 5 bases, with 16 bases between them. Germline CDR1 is KGHSH and CDR2 is LQKENI. This CDR3 has 15 amino acids. CDR3: CASSLRTRTNEKLFF. CDR3 nucleotide sequence: TGTGCCAGCTCCCTAAGGACACGGACAAATGAAAAACTGTTTTTT.

The genes are TRBV5-4 and TRBJ2-1, with 11 bases lining up with TRBD1. Trimming cost V 5 bases and J 5 bases; bases outside gene matches: 6. This CDR3 is built from 15 residues. Germline values: CDR1 SGHNT, CDR2 YYREEE (reference sequence). As DNA, the CDR3 is TGTGCCAGCAGATCCGGACAGGGGGCGGACAATGAGCAGTTCTTC. This sequence encodes CASRSGQGADNEQFF.

The chain carries TRBV29-1 and TRBJ2-5, with a possible D match to TRBD2 (7 bases). CDR1 SQVTM and CDR2 ANQGSEA come from the germline V gene. The CDR3 runs 13 residues. Between the trimmed V and J ends, which lost 7 bases and 5 bases, there was a span of 17 bases. This chain's CDR3 is CSGWQGRGETQYF. Written as DNA, the CDR3 is TGCAGCGGCTGGCAGGGGAGGGGGGAGACCCAGTACTTC. Supplemented by reference TRBV29-1 and TRBJ2-5, the full variable domain reads SAVISQKPSRDICQRGTSLTIQCQVDSQVTMMFWYRQQPGQSLTLIATANQGSEATYESGFVIDKFPISRPNLTFSTLTVSNMSPEDSSIYLCSGWQGRGETQYFGPGTRLLVL.

The V call is TRBV7-2, the J call TRBJ1-2; D is undetermined. Germline assignment: CDR1 SGHTA and CDR2 FQGNSA. Trimming left V 5 bases short and J 0 bases short, with 13 bases between. This CDR3 is built from 15 residues. In nucleotides, the CDR3 is TGTGCCAGCAGCCCGAATCGGGTCGCTAACTATGGCTACACCTTC. Translating gives CASSPNRVANYGYTF. Variable domain in full (rest from reference TRBV7-2 and TRBJ1-2): GAGVSQSPSNKVTEKGKDVELRCDPISGHTALYWYRQSLGQGLEFLIYFQGNSAPDKSGLPSDRFSAERTGGSVSTLTIQRTQQEDSAVYLCASSPNRVANYGYTFGSGTRLTVV.

This clone was seen only a few times. The chain carries TRBV2 and TRBJ2-3; D is unresolved. Germline V gene data show CDR1 as SNHLY and CDR2 as FYNNEI. The CDR3 extends over 12 amino acids. V was pared by 7 bases and J by 4 bases, with 9 bases between. CDR3 sequence reads: CASTDRADTQYF. The CDR3 DNA follows: TGTGCCAGCACCGACCGGGCAGATACGCAGTATTTT. The full variable domain, in which reference TRBV2 and TRBJ2-3 provide the parts outside the CDR3, is EPEVTQTPSHQVTQMGQEVILRCVPISNHLYFYWYRQILGQKVEFLVSFYNNEISEKSEIFDDQFSVERPDGSNFTLKIRSTKLEDSAMYFCASTDRADTQYFGPGTRLTVL.

CDR3 coding DNA: TGTGCCAGCAGCCGAATTCGGGACTCTCTGATTCTGCAAGATTACACCGGGGAGCTGTTTTTT. This gives the protein CASSRIRDSLILQDYTGELFF. The chain links TRBV14 to TRBJ2-2, with D maybe TRBD2 (6 bases). The CDR3 totals 21 residues. V was trimmed by 4 bases and J by 3 bases, leaving 30 bases between them. Germline CDR1 and CDR2: SGHDN and FVKESK.

The V call is TRBV5-1, the J call TRBJ1-1; TRBD1 is a possible D gene (6 bases). This CDR3 contains 13 residues. V lost 4 bases, J lost 5 bases, and 12 bases lay in between. Germline CDR1 reads SGHRS; CDR2 reads YFSETQ. CDR3 in DNA: TGCGCCAGCAGCCCCGGGACAATTACTGAAGCTTTCTTT. Protein sequence: CASSPGTITEAFF. Based on the CDR3 plus reference TRBV5-1 and TRBJ1-1, the full variable domain is KAGVTQTPRYLIKTRGQQVTLSCSPISGHRSVSWYQQTPGQGLQFLFEYFSETQRNKGNFPGRFSGRQFSNSRSEMNVSTLELGDSALYLCASSPGTITEAFFGQGTRLTVV.

The CDR3 sequence: CATSDGGRSNQPQHF. The DNA of the CDR3 is TGTGCCACCAGCGACGGGGGGCGTAGCAATCAGCCCCAGCATTTT. The J gene is TRBJ1-5, the V gene TRBV15, with D possibly TRBD1 on 6 matching bases. This CDR3 has 15 amino acids. Germline CDR1 LNHNV, CDR2 YYDKDF (reference sequence). The V and J ends lost 5 bases and 0 bases respectively, with 11 bases between them.

The rearrangement joins TRBV25-1 to TRBJ1-1; D might be TRBD1 (5 bases). CDR1 and CDR2 from the germline V gene are MGHDK and SYGVNS. This CDR3 has 12 amino acids. The V gene lost 6 bases and the J gene lost 5 bases, with 10 bases spanning the gap. CDR3 in amino acids: CASRGPGTEAFF. Written as DNA, the CDR3 is TGTGCCAGCAGGGGCCCAGGGACTGAAGCTTTCTTT.

Worth noting for this clone: A read error may account for a junction end that differs from germline. The chain links TRBV6-1 to TRBJ1-3; 10 nucleotides match TRBD1. Germline assignment: CDR1 MNHNS and CDR2 SASEGT. This CDR3 is built from 17 residues. CDR3: CASSGGQGTSSGSTIYF. CDR3 coding DNA: TGTGCCAGCAGTGGGGGACAGGGGACTAGCTCTGGAAGCACCATATATTTT.

This clone has only one observation. This chain joins TRBV5-3 and TRBJ2-3, with TRBD2 as a possible D gene (6 bases). TRBV5-3 is identified as an open reading frame with a role that is uncertain. The CDR3 extends over 19 amino acids. Trimming took 0 bases from V and 0 from J, leaving 20 bases between them. The CDR3 DNA is TGTGCCAGAAGCTTGGCCAAGTGGGCGGGAAGACCTAGCACAGATACGCAGTATTTT. Its translation: CARSLAKWAGRPSTDTQYF.

The chain is built from TRBV19 and TRBJ2-2, with 7 bases matching TRBD1. Looked up from germline, CDR1 is LNHDA and CDR2 is SQIVND (reference sequence). The V and J ends lost 7 bases and 2 bases, in that order; junction bases with no gene match: 13. The CDR3 is made up of 17 amino acids. CDR3 bases: TGTGCCAGTAATCCGACAGGGTCAACCTTTAACACCGGGGAGCTGTTTTTT. Protein product: CASNPTGSTFNTGELFF. Looking up the rest from reference TRBV19 and TRBJ2-2 gives the full variable domain: DGGITQSPKYLFRKEGQNVTLSCEQNLNHDAMYWYRQDPGQGLRLIYYSQIVNDFQKGDIAEGYSVSREKKESFPLTVTSAQKNPTAFYLCASNPTGSTFNTGELFFGEGSRLTVL.